The 19 T cell receptor beta chains below all came from one sample that was sequenced in a study of OX40 agonist ivuxolimab in advanced cancers. Sequenced by immunoSEQ multiplex PCR; TCRdb stores in-frame clones only, minus some. The table records tens of thousands of clones, approximately 80% of them present only once. The sequencing here drew on CD4+ or CD8+ T cells sorted from blood, taken in a trial of the OX40 agonist ivuxolimab. These receptors were taken from an adult with an advanced solid tumor such as melanoma, head and neck, liver or kidney cancer.

The J gene is TRBJ2-7, the V gene TRBV6-1; 7 positions match TRBD1. The CDR3 contains 12 residues. The germline CDR1 and CDR2 sequences are MNHNS and SASEGT. Trimming at V came to 11 bases and at J to 5 bases, leaving 9 bases not matched to a gene. CDR3 sequence reads: CAAADRVDEQYF. CDR3 sequence (DNA): TGTGCCGCAGCCGACAGGGTAGACGAGCAGTACTTC.

The chain couples TRBV18 to TRBJ1-2; possibly TRBD1 for D (5 bases). V lost 3 bases and J lost 4, with 15 bases in between. Germline CDR1 KGHSH, CDR2 LQKENI. CDR3 length: 15 amino acids. CDR3: CASSPQQDGGYGYTF. For the CDR3, the DNA is TGTGCCAGCTCACCCCAGCAGGACGGGGGCTATGGCTACACCTTC.

The chain carries TRBV6-5 and TRBJ1-2, with TRBD1 matching 10 bases. The germline V gene has CDR1 MNHEY and CDR2 SVGAGI. The junction had 7 bases not matched to a gene; V was cut back by 4 bases and J by 5 bases. The CDR3 loop spans 15 amino acids. The CDR3 sequence: CASSWGTGEGYGYTF. The CDR3 DNA follows: TGTGCCAGCAGTTGGGGGACAGGGGAAGGGTATGGCTACACCTTC.

V and J are TRBV27 and TRBJ2-7; either TRBD1 or TRBD2 may fit D (5 bases each). This CDR3 has 13 residues. V dropped 8 bases and J dropped 5 bases, with 16 bases sitting between them. Per germline, CDR1 MNHEY and CDR2 SMNVEV (reference sequence). The CDR3: CASRDPRWDEQYF. CDR3 in DNA: TGTGCCAGCCGGGACCCGAGGTGGGACGAGCAGTACTTC.

The chain uses TRBV6-5 and TRBJ2-7; possibly TRBD1 for D (5 bases). CDR1 and CDR2 (germline): MNHEY, SVGAGI. The ends were cut back, 2 bases at V and 0 bases at J, with 14 bases in the middle. CDR3 length: 16 residues. The CDR3 sequence: CASSYLQGKSSYEQYV. As DNA, the CDR3 is TGTGCCAGCAGTTACCTGCAGGGAAAGAGCTCCTACGAGCAGTACGTC.

The chain has TRBV11-2 and TRBJ2-1, with 11 bases aligning to TRBD2. The germline V gene has CDR1 SGHAT and CDR2 FQNNGV. J lost 6 bases, V lost 4 bases, and 5 bases had no gene match. The CDR3 contains 15 residues. Written as DNA, the CDR3 is TGTGCCAGCAGCTCAATAGCGGGGGGGTTCAATGAGCAGTTCTTC. Amino acids: CASSSIAGGFNEQFF.

The chain carries TRBV7-2 and TRBJ2-3; possibly TRBD2 for D (7 bases). Germline-derived CDR1 and CDR2 are SGHTA and FQGNSA. This CDR3 is built from 15 residues. The V end lost 2 bases, the J end lost 2 bases, and 11 bases lay between the germline ends. The CDR3 loop is CASSLRGGFTDTQYF. The CDR3 DNA reads as TGTGCCAGCAGCTTAAGGGGGGGATTCACAGATACGCAGTATTTT. The entire variable domain, with the rest obtained from reference TRBV7-2 and TRBJ2-3, is as follows: GAGVSQSPSNKVTEKGKDVELRCDPISGHTALYWYRQSLGQGLEFLIYFQGNSAPDKSGLPSDRFSAERTGGSVSTLTIQRTQQEDSAVYLCASSLRGGFTDTQYFGPGTRLTVL.

J is TRBJ2-7 and V is TRBV30; 8 nucleotides agree with TRBD1. The CDR3 has 13 amino acids. Trimming took 2 bases from V and 5 from J; bases not matched to a gene: 5. Per germline, CDR1 GTSNPN and CDR2 SVGIG (reference sequence). CDR3 sequence: CAWSPQTGDEQYF. The CDR3 nucleotides read TGTGCCTGGAGTCCTCAGACAGGGGACGAGCAGTACTTC. Full variable domain (missing parts from reference TRBV30 and TRBJ2-7): SQTIHQWPATLVQPVGSPLSLECTVEGTSNPNLYWYRQAAGRGLQLLFYSVGIGQISSEVPQNLSASRPQDRQFILSSKKLLLSDSGFYLCAWSPQTGDEQYFGPGTRLTVT.

The chain joins TRBV28 to TRBJ2-7; TRBD1 or TRBD2 may be the D gene (6 bases each). With 3 bases removed from V and 7 bases from J, the gap between germline ends came to 28 bases. The CDR3 is 18 residues long. In germline, CDR1 is MDHEN, CDR2 SYDVKM. CDR3 DNA sequence: TGTGCCAGCAGTTTTGTCCCCCCGGGGGCGATTGGGCCAGGTGAGCAGTACTTC. Translated: CASSFVPPGAIGPGEQYF.

The chain carries TRBV4-1 and TRBJ2-5; 8 bases agree with TRBD1. The CDR3 extends over 14 amino acids. Germline V gives CDR1 MGHRA, CDR2 YSYEKL. The V segment lost 1 base and the J segment 9 bases; nucleotides outside the gene matches: 7. The CDR3 protein is CASSQGTGFGAQYF. CDR3 nucleotide sequence: TGCGCCAGCAGCCAAGGGACAGGGTTTGGAGCCCAGTACTTC.

The chain employs TRBV7-7 and TRBJ1-1; no clear D. The V gene lost 1 base and the J gene lost 5 bases, with 8 bases spanning the gap. The V gene's germline CDR1 is SSHAT and CDR2 FNYEAQ (reference sequence). This CDR3 is built from 13 residues. In DNA, the CDR3 is TGTGCCAGCAGCTTAGACAGTGGGACTGAAGCTTTCTTT. It translates to CASSLDSGTEAFF.

This clone was recorded only once. The chain recombines TRBV7-9 with TRBJ2-5; D unclear. V dropped 8 bases and J dropped 5 bases, with 6 bases sitting between them. This CDR3 has 10 residues. The germline gives CDR1 SEHNR, CDR2 FQNEAQ (reference sequence). CDR3 amino acids: CASGVETQYF. CDR3 in DNA: TGTGCCAGCGGGGTGGAGACCCAGTACTTC.

J is TRBJ1-1 and V is TRBV2; TRBD1 matches 7 bases. V dropped 7 bases and J dropped 1; count of bases not matched to a gene: 3. CDR3 length: 13 residues. Looked up from germline, CDR1 is SNHLY and CDR2 is FYNNEI. CDR3 nucleotide sequence: TGTGCCAGCAATAACAGGGGGAACACTGAAGCTTTCTTT. Its protein product is CASNNRGNTEAFF.

The chain recombines TRBV19 with TRBJ2-1, with TRBD1 matching 11 bases. Losses at the gene ends were 6 bases for V and 7 bases for J; bases not matched to a gene: 11. There are 16 residues in the CDR3. The germline V gene has CDR1 LNHDA and CDR2 SQIVND (reference sequence). CDR3 nucleotides: TGTGCCAGTAGCGCCGTGGACAGGGGGCGAAGGAATGAGCAGTTCTTC. Translating it yields CASSAVDRGRRNEQFF.

V gene TRBV10-1 combines with J gene TRBJ2-3; no clear D. With 0 bases removed from V and 2 bases from J, the gap between germline ends came to 9 bases. Germline V gene data show CDR1 as WNHNN and CDR2 as SYGVQD (reference sequence). The CDR3 covers 15 residues. DNA of the CDR3: TGCGCCAGCAGTGAGTCGACCCATTACACAGATACGCAGTATTTT. This encodes CASSESTHYTDTQYF.

The genes are TRBV6-6 and TRBJ1-2; D is ambiguous. The V end lost 2 bases, the J end lost 0 bases, and 10 bases lay between the germline ends. The CDR3 loop spans 15 amino acids. CDR1 MNHNY and CDR2 SVGAGI come from the germline V gene (reference sequence). The CDR3 DNA follows: TGTGCCAGCAGTTACGCCGCGGCTGCTAACTATGGCTACACCTTC. Translated: CASSYAAAANYGYTF.

This clone was seen a handful of times. The V and J genes are TRBV5-1 and TRBJ1-3, with 10 bases fitting TRBD1. CDR1 and CDR2 from the germline V gene are SGHRS and YFSETQ. Losses at the gene ends were 2 bases for V and 3 bases for J; bases not matched to a gene: 2. The CDR3 runs 15 residues. For the CDR3, the DNA is TGCGCCAGCAGCTTCGGGACAGGGGTTGGAAACACCATATATTTT. Residues: CASSFGTGVGNTIYF.

This chain links TRBV4-2 with TRBJ1-3; 8 bases agree with TRBD1. The CDR3 consists of 17 residues. Germline V lookup: CDR1 LGHNA, CDR2 YNFKEQ. V dropped 3 bases and J dropped 2; count of bases not matched to a gene: 9. DNA for the CDR3: TGTGCCAGCAGCCAGAGACAGGGGAATCGAGCTGGAAACACCATATATTTT. This translates into CASSQRQGNRAGNTIYF.

There are a few counts of this clone. The chain recombines TRBV2 with TRBJ2-1; D is uncertain. CDR3 length equals 13 residues. V was trimmed by 5 bases and J by 1 base, leaving 6 bases between them. Germline V lookup: CDR1 SNHLY, CDR2 FYNNEI. The CDR3 DNA is TGTGCCAGCAGTCGGCAGTCCTACAATGAGCAGTTCTTC. It specifies CASSRQSYNEQFF.